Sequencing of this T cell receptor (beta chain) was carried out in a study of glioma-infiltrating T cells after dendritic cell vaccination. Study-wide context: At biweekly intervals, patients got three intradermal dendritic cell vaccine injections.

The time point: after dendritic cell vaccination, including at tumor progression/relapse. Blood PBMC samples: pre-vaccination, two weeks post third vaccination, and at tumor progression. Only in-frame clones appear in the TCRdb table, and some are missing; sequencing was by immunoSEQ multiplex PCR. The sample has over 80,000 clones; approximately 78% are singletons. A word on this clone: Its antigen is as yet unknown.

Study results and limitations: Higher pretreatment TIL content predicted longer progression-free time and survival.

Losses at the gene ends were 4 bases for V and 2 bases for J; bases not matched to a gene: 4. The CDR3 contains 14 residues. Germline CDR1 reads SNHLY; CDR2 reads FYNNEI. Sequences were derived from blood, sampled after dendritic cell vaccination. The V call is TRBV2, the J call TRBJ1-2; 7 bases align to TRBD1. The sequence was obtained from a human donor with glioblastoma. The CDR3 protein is CASSGDSMNYGYTF. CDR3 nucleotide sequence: TGTGCCAGCAGTGGGGACAGTATGAACTATGGCTACACCTTC.